This TCR beta chain stems from a study of T cell responses to AZD1222 COVID-19 vaccine. Study summary: Second-dose recipients at about 4 or about 12 weeks were treated as one pooled group. Findings and limits, study-wide: The sample set comprised mostly white British donors with more females, and clonal diversity was possibly underestimated. Baseline seropositivity characterized only a handful of AZD1222 recipients. Among spike-specific TCRs, nearly half reportedly target unmutated variant regions.

A note on this clone: Its antigen is not identified.

The table came from immunoSEQ multiplex PCR; TCRdb's copy has only in-frame clones and leaves some out. The sample carries some 200,000 clones, 70% to 90% recorded once. CDR3 length: 15 amino acids. V shed 8 bases and J 2 bases; nucleotides not matched to a gene: 7. Germline-derived CDR1 and CDR2 are LNHDA and SQIVND (reference sequence). The input for sequencing was peripheral blood, taken on day 0 of AZD1222 vaccination. The gene calls are TRBV19 and TRBJ1-5, with TRBD1 matching 9 bases. The TCR sequence derives from an adult in good health. The CDR3 DNA sequence: TGTGCCAGTGGAGACAGGGGGTTCGGCAATCAGCCCCAGCATTTT. Translation gives CASGDRGFGNQPQHF.